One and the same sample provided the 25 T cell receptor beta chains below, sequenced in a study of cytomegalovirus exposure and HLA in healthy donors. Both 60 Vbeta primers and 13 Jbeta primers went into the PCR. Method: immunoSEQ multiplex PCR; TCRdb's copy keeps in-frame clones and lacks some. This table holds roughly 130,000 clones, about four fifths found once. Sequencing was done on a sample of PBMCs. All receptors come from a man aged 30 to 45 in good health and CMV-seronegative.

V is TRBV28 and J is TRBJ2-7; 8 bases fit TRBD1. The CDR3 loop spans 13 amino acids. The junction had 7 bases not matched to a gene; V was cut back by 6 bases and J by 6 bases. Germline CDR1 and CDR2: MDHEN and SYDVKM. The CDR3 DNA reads TGTGCCAGCAGCGGACAGGGAGGCATCGAGCAGTACTTC. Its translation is CASSGQGGIEQYF.

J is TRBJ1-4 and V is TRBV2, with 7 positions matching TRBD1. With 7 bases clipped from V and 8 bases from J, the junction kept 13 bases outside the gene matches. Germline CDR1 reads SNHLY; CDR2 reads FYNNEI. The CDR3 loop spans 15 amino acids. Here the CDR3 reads CASKMDRLVEEKLFF. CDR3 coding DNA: TGTGCCAGCAAGATGGACAGGCTGGTGGAAGAAAAACTGTTTTTT.

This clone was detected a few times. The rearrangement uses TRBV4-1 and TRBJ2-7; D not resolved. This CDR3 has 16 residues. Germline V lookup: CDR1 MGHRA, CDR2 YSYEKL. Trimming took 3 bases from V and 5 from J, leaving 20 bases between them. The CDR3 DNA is TGCGCCAGCAGCCAGCGGTCAAGGCAGCCCGCCAACGAGCAGTACTTC. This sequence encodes CASSQRSRQPANEQYF.

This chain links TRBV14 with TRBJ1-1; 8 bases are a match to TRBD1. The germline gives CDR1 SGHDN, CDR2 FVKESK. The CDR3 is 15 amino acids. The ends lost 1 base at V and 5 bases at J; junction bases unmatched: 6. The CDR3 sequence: CASSQARDRGTEAFF. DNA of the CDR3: TGTGCCAGCAGCCAAGCTCGTGACAGGGGAACTGAAGCTTTCTTT.

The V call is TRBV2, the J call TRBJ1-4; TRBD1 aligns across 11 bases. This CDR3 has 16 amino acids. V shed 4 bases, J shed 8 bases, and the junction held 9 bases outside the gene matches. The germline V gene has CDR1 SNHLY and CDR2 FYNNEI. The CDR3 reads CASSARTGGKGEKLFF. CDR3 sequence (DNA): TGTGCCAGCAGTGCAAGGACAGGGGGCAAAGGGGAAAAACTGTTTTTT.

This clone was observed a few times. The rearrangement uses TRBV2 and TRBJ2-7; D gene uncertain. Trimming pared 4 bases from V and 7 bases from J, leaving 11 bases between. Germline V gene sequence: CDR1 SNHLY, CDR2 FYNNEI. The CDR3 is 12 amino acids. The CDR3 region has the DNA TGTGCCAGCAGTGTTCAGGCTACAGAGCAGTACTTC. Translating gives CASSVQATEQYF.

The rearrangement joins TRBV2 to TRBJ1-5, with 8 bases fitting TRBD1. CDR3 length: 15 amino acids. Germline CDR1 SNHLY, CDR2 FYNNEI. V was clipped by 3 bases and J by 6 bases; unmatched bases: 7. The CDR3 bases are TGTGCCAGCAGTGACAGGGGGCGAGGTAGTCAGCCCCAGCATTTT. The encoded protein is CASSDRGRGSQPQHF.

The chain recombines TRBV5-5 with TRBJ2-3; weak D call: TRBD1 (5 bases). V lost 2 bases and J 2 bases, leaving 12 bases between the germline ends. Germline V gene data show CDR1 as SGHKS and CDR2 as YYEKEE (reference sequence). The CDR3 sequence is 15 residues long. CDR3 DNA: TGTGCCAGCAGCTTAGGAGACAGCTACACAGATACGCAGTATTTT. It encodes CASSLGDSYTDTQYF. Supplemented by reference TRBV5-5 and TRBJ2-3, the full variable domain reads DAGVTQSPTHLIKTRGQQVTLRCSPISGHKSVSWYQQVLGQGPQFIFQYYEKEERGRGNFPDRFSARQFPNYSSELNVNALLLGDSALYLCASSLGDSYTDTQYFGPGTRLTVL.

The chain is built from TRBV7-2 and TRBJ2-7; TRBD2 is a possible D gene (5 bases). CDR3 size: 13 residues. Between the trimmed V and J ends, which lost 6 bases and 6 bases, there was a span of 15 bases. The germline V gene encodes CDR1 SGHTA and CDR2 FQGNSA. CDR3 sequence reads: CASSRTSISEQYF. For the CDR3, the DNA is TGTGCCAGCAGTCGAACTAGTATCAGCGAGCAGTACTTC.

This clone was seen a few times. CDR3 sequence: CASSESGDEAFF. As DNA, the CDR3 is TGTGCCAGCAGTGAGTCGGGGGATGAAGCTTTCTTT. The V and J genes are TRBV2 and TRBJ1-1; D may be TRBD1 (5 bases). The V gene's germline CDR1 is SNHLY and CDR2 FYNNEI. The CDR3 is made up of 12 amino acids. V was pared by 3 bases and J by 7 bases, with 9 bases between.

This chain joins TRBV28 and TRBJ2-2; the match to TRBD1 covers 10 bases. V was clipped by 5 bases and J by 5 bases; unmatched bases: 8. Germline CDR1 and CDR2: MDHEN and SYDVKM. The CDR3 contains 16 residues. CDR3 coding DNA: TGTGCCAGCAGTCCGAGACGGACAGGGGGGACCGGGGAGCTGTTTTTT. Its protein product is CASSPRRTGGTGELFF.

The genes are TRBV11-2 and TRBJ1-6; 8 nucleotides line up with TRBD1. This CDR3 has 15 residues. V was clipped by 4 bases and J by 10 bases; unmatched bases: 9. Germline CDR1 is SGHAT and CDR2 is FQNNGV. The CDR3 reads CASSSLGQGESPLHF. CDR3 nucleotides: TGTGCCAGCAGCTCCCTAGGACAGGGAGAATCACCCCTCCACTTT.

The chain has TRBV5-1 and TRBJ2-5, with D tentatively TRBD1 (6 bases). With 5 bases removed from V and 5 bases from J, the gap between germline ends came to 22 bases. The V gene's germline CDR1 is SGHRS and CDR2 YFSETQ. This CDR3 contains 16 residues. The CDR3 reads CASSSHVQGPGETQYF. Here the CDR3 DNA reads TGCGCCAGCAGTTCCCACGTACAGGGCCCTGGGGAGACCCAGTACTTC.

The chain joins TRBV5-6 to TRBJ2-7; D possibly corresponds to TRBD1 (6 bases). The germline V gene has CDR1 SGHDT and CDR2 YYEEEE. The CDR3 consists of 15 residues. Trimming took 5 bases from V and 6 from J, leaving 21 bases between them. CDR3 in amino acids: CASRPRQQGMIEQYF. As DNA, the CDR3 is TGTGCCAGCAGACCCCGGCAACAGGGTATGATCGAGCAGTACTTC. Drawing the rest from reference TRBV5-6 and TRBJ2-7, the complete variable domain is DAGVTQSPTHLIKTRGQQVTLRCSPKSGHDTVSWYQQALGQGPQFIFQYYEEEERQRGNFPDRFSGHQFPNYSSELNVNALLLGDSALYLCASRPRQQGMIEQYFGPGTRLTVT.

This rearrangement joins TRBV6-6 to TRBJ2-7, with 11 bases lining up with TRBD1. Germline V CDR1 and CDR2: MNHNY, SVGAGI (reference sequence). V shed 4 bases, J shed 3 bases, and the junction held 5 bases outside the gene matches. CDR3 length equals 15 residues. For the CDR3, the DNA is TGTGCCAGCAGTTCCGGGACAGGGGGTTTCTACGAGCAGTACTTC. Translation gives CASSSGTGGFYEQYF.

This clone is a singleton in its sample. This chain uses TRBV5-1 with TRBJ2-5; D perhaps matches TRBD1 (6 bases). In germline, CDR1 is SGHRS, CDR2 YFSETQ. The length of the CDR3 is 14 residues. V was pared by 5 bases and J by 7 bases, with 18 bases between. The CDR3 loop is CASRDPQGGGTQYF. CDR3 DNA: TGCGCCAGCAGGGACCCACAGGGTGGCGGGACCCAGTACTTC.

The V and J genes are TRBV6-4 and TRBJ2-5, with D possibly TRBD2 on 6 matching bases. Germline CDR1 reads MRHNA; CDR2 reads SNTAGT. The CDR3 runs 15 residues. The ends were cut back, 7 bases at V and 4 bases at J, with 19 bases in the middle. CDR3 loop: CASISTRTRVETQYF. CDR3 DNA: TGTGCCAGCATATCGACTAGGACCCGGGTAGAGACCCAGTACTTC.

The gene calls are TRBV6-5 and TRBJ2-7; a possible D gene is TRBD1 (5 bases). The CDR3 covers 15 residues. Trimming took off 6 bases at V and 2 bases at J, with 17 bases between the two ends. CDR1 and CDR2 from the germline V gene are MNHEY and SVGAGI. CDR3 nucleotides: TGTGCCAGCAGAGCGTTCAGGGCATACCCCTACGAGCAGTACTTC. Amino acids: CASRAFRAYPYEQYF.

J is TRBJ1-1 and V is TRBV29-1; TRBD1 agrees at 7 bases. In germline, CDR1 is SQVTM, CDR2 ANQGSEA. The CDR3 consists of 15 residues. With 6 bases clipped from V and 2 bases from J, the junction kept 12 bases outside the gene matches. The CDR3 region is CSVGLMAGGNTEAFF. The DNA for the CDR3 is TGCAGCGTAGGCCTGATGGCAGGGGGAAACACTGAAGCTTTCTTT.

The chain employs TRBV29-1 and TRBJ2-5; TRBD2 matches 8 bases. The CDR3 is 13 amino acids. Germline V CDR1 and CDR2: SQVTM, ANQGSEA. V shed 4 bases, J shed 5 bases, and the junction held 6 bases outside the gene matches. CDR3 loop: CSVVREARETQYF. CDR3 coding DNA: TGCAGCGTTGTGCGGGAGGCCAGGGAGACCCAGTACTTC.

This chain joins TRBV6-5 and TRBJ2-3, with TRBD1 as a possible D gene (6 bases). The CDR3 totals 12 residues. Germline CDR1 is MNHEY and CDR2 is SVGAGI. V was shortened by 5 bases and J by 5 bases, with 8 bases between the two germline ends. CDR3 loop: CASSIRGDTQYF. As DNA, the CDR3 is TGTGCCAGCAGTATCAGGGGAGATACGCAGTATTTT.

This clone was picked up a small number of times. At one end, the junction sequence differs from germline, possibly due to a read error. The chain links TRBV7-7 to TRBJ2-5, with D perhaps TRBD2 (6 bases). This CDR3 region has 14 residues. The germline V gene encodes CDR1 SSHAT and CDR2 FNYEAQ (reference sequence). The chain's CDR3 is CASSLAGYQETQYF. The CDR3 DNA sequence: TGTGCTAGCAGCCTGGCGGGGTACCAAGAGACCCAGTACTTC.

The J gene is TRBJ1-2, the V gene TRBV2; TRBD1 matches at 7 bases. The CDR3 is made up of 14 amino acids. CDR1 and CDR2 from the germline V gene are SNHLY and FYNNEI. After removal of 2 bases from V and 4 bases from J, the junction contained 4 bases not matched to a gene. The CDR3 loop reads CASSERGQAYGYTF. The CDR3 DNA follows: TGTGCCAGCAGTGAACGTGGACAGGCCTATGGCTACACCTTC.

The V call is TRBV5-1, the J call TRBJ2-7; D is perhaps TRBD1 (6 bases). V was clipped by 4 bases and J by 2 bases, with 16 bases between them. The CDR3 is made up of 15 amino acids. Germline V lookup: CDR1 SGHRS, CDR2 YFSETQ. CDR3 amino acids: CASSPDRSQAYEQYF. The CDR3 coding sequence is TGCGCCAGCAGCCCCGACAGGAGCCAAGCCTACGAGCAGTACTTC.

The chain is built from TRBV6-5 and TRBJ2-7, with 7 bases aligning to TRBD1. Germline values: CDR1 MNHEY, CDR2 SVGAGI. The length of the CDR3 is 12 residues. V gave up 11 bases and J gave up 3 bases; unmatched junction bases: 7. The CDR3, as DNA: TGTGCCTGCCGGGACAGCCGCTACGAGCAGTACTTC. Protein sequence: CACRDSRYEQYF.